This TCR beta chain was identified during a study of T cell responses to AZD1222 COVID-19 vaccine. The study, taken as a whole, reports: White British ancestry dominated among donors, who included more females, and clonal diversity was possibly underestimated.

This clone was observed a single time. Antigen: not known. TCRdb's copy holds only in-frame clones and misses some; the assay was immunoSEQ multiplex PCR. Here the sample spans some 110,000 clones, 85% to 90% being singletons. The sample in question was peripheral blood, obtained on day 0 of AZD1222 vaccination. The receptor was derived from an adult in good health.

DNA for the CDR3: TGTGCCAGCTCCAGGGGGACTAGCGGGTCCCACGAGCAGTACTTC. Its translation: CASSRGTSGSHEQYF. This chain links TRBV9 with TRBJ2-7, with 12 bases fitting TRBD2. Germline V gives CDR1 SGDLS, CDR2 YYNGEE. The CDR3 sequence is 15 residues long. The V segment lost 7 bases and the J segment 5 bases; nucleotides outside the gene matches: 10. Based on the CDR3 plus reference TRBV9 and TRBJ2-7, the full variable domain is DSGVTQTPKHLITATGQRVTLRCSPRSGDLSVYWYQQSLDQGLQFLIQYYNGEERAKGNILERFSAQQFPDLHSELNLSSLELGDSALYFCASSRGTSGSHEQYFGPGTRLTVT.